The sequence of this T cell receptor beta chain was determined in a study of cytomegalovirus exposure and HLA in healthy donors. Study-wide background: The same platform as the 500 to 700 first-cohort repertoires was used for the 120 validation repertoires, a later analysis reported.

Donors came from a validation cohort of about 110 subjects, distinct from the first 666-subject cohort. The protocol was immunoSEQ multiplex PCR, while the TCRdb copy is restricted to in-frame clones and leaves out a portion. Seen here are 200,000 or so clones, 90% to 95% observed once, and the top ten hold around 1.1%. Germline V gene lookup returns CDR1 SNHLY and CDR2 FYNNEI. The CDR3 is made up of 11 amino acids. V dropped 6 bases and J dropped 3 bases, with 5 bases sitting between them. Material for sequencing was PBMCs. This rearrangement joins TRBV2 to TRBJ1-2; D is unclear. The clonotype was recovered from a woman between 18 and 29 years old in good health and CMV-seronegative. The CDR3 nucleotides are TGTGCCAGCAGCGAGGACTATGGCTACACCTTC. Amino acids: CASSEDYGYTF.